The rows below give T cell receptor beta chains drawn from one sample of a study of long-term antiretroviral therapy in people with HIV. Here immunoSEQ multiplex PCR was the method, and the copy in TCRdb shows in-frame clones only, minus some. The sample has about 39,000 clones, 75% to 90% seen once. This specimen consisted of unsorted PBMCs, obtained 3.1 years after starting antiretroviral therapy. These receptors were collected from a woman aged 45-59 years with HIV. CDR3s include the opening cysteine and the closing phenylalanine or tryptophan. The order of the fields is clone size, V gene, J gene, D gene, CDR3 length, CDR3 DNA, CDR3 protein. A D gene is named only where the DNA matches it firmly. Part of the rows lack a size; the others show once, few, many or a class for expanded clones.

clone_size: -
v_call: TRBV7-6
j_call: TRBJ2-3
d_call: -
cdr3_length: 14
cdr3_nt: TGTGCCAGCAGAAAAGTACTAGGGGCAGATACGCAGTATTTT
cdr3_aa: CASRKVLGADTQYF

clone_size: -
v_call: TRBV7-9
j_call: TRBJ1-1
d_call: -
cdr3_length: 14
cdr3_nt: TGTGCCAGCAGCTTATCAGGGATGAGTTTTCGAGCTTTCTTT
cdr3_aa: CASSLSGMSFRAFF

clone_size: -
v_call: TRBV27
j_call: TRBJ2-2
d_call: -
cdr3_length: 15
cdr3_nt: TGTGCCAGCAGTTTGAGGTCCGGGGAAGCCGGGGAGCTGTTTTTT
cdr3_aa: CASSLRSGEAGELFF

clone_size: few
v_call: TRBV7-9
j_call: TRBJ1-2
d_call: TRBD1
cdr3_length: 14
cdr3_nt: TGTGCCAGCAGCTCTCGGGACAGGCCGTATGGCTACACCTTC
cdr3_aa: CASSSRDRPYGYTF

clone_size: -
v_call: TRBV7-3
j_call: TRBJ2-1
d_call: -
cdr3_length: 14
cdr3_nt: TGTGCCAGCAGCTTAAAACTTTCTCACGATGAGCAGTTCTTC
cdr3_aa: CASSLKLSHDEQFF

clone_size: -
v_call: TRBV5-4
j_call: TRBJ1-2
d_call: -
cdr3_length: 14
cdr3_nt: TGTGCCAGCAGAGCCGCGGAGGCCCCCTATGGCTACACCTTC
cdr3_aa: CASRAAEAPYGYTF

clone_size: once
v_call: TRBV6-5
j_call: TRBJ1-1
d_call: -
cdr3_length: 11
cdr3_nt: TGTGCCAGCAGGGTGGGGGCTGAAGCTTTCTTT
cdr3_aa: CASRVGAEAFF

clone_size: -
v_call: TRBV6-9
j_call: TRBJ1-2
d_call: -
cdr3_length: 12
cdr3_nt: TGTGCCAGGGACCTAGGCCCCTATGGCTACACCTTC
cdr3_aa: CARDLGPYGYTF

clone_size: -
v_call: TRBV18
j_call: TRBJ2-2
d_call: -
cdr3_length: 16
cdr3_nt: TGTGCCAGCTCACCTCGGGCGGCGACGAACACCGGGGAGCTGTTTTTT
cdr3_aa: CASSPRAATNTGELFF

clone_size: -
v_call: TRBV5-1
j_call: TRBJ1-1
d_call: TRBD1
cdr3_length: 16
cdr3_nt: TGCGCCAGCAGCTCCGACAGGGGGCTCACTAGCGCTGAAGCTTTCTTT
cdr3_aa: CASSSDRGLTSAEAFF

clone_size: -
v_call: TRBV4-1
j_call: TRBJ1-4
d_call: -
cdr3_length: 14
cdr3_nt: TGCGCCAGCAGCCAGGGGGGCTCCCGGGGGAAACTGTTTTTT
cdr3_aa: CASSQGGSRGKLFF

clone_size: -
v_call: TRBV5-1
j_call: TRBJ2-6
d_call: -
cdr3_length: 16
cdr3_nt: TGCGCCAGCAGCTTGGAAAATTACTCTGGGGCCAACGTCCTGACTTTC
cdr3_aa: CASSLENYSGANVLTF

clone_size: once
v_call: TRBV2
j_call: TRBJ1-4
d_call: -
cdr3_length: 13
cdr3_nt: TGTGCCAGCAGTGACAGGGTTAATGAAAAACTGTTTTTT
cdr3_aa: CASSDRVNEKLFF

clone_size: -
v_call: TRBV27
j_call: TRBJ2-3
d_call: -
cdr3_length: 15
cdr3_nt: TGTGCCAGCAGCCTTGGACTGGCTAGCACAGATACGCAGTATTTT
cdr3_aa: CASSLGLASTDTQYF

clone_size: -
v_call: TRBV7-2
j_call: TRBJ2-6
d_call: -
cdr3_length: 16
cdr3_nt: TGTGCCAGCAGCACTGTTAGGGGGTCTGGGGCCAACGTCCTGACTTTC
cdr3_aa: CASSTVRGSGANVLTF

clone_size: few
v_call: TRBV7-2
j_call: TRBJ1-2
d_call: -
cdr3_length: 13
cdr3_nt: TGTGCCAGCAGCCCCGAGGCCCTAACCGGCTACACCTTC
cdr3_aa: CASSPEALTGYTF

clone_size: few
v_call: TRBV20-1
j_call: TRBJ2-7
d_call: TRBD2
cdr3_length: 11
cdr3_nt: TGCAGTGCTAGGGCTAGCGGAGAACAGTACTTC
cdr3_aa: CSARASGEQYF

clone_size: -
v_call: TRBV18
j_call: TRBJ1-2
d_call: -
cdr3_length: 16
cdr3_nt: TGTGCCAGCTCACCAGCTAGGTACAGCTACAACTATGGCTACACCTTC
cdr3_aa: CASSPARYSYNYGYTF

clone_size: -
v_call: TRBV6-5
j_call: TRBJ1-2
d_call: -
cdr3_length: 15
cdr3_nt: TGTGCCAGCAGTTCGCGGGGGGCCGGTGGGGATGGCTACACCTTC
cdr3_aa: CASSSRGAGGDGYTF

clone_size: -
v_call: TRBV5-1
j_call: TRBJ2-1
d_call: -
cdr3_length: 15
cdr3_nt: TGCGCCAGCAGCGGGTCCGGCCAGGGTCCCAATGAGCAGTTCTTC
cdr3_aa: CASSGSGQGPNEQFF

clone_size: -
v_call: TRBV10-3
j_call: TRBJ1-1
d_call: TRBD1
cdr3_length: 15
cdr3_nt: TGTGCCATCAGTGAAGGGGGCTTCATGAACACTGAAGCTTTCTTT
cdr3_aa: CAISEGGFMNTEAFF

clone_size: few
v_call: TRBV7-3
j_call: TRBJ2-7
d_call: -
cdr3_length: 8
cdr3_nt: TGTGCCAGCAGCTTCCCTTTGTTC
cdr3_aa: CASSFPLF

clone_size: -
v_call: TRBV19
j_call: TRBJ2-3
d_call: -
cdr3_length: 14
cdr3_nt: TGTGCCAGTAGTACAAGTGGGGGCGCAGATACGCAGTATTTT
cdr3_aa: CASSTSGGADTQYF

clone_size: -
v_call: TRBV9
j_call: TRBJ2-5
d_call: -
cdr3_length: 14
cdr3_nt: TGTGCCAGCAGCGTTGAGGGTAGCAGCGAGACCCAGTACTTC
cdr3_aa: CASSVEGSSETQYF

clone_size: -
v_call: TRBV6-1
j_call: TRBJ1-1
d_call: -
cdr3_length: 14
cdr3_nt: TGTGCCAGCAGAAAATGGGGAGGTAACACTGAAGCTTTCTTT
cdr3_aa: CASRKWGGNTEAFF

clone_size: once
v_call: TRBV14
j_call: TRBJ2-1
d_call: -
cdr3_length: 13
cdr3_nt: TGTGCCAGCAGCCAAGATGTGGGGCGTGAGCAGTTCTTC
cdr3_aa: CASSQDVGREQFF

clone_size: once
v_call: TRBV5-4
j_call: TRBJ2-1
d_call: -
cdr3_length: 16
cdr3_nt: TGTGCCAGCAGCTTGGGTCGTGGCCGCTCCTACAATGAGCAGTTCTTC
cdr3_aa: CASSLGRGRSYNEQFF

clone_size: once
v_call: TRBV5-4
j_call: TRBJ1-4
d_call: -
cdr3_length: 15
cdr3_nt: TGTGCCAGCAGCTTGGGGGCTCCGGGGAATGAAAAACTGTTTTTT
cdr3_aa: CASSLGAPGNEKLFF

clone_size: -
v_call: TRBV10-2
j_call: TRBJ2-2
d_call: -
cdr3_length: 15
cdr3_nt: TGCGCCAGCAGTGAGAGGGGAGGGAACACCGGGGAGCTGTTTTTT
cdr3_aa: CASSERGGNTGELFF

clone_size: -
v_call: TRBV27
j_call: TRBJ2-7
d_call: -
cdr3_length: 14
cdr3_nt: TGTGCCAGCAGTTTATCGGTCCCCTCCTACGAGCAGTACTTC
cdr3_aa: CASSLSVPSYEQYF

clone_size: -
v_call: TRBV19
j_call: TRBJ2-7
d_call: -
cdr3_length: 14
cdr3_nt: TGTGCCAGTAGACGCAGCGGACCCTCCTACGAGCAGTACTTC
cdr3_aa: CASRRSGPSYEQYF

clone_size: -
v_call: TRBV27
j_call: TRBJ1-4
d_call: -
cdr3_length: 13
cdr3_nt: TGTGCCAGTAGCGTGGGTTATAATGAAAAACTGTTTTTT
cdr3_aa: CASSVGYNEKLFF

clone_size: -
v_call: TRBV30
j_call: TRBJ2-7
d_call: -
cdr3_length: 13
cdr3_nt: TGTGCCTGGACAACAGGGACCTCCTACGAGCAGTACTTC
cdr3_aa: CAWTTGTSYEQYF

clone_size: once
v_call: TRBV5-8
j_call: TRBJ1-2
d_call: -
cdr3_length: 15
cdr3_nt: TGTGCCAGCAGCTTGGCGGCAGGCCTTAACTATGGCTACACCTTC
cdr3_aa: CASSLAAGLNYGYTF

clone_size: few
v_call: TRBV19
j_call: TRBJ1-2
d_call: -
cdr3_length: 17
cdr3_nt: TGTGCCAGTAGCCCCAGGGGCTCCATGCGGGGGAGCTATGGCTACACCTTC
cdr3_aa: CASSPRGSMRGSYGYTF

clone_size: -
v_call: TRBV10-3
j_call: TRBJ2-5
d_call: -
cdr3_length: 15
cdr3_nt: TGTGCCATCAGTGAGTCGGCAGGGGCAGGGGAGACCCAGTACTTC
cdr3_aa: CAISESAGAGETQYF

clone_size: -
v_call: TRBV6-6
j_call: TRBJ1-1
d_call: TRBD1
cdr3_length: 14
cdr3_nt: TGTGCCAGCAGACCCGGGACAGCGAACACTGAAGCTTTCTTT
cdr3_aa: CASRPGTANTEAFF

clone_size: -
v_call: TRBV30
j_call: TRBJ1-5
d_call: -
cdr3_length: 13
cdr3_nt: TGTGCCTGGAGTATTGAGGGCCGAGGGTCCCAGCATTTT
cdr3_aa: CAWSIEGRGSQHF

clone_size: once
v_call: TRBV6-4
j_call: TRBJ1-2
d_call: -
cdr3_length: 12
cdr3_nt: TGTGCCAGCAGTGCAAGCGTCTATGGCTACACCTTC
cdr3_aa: CASSASVYGYTF

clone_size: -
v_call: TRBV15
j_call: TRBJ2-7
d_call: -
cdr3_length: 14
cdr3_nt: TGTGCCACCAGCAGAGGATCGACTTCCTACGAGCAGTACTTC
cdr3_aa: CATSRGSTSYEQYF

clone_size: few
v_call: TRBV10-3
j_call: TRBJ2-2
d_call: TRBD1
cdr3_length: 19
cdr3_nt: TGTGCCATCAGTGACTCTCCGGGACAGGGGATGGGAAACACCGGGGAGCTGTTTTTT
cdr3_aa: CAISDSPGQGMGNTGELFF

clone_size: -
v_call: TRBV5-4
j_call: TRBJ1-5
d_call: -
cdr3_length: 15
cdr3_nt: TGTGCCAGCAGCCAAGGAGGGGGGAAAGGTCAGCCCCAGCATTTT
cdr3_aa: CASSQGGGKGQPQHF

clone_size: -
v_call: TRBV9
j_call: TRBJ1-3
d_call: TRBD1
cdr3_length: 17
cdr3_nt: TGTGCCAGCAGCGTAGGTCGCCCAGGACAGGGTCGGAACACCATATATTTT
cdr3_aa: CASSVGRPGQGRNTIYF

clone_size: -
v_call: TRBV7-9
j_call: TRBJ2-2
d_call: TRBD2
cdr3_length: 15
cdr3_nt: TGTGCCAGCAGGACTAGCGGGGGGTACACCGGGGAGCTGTTTTTT
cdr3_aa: CASRTSGGYTGELFF

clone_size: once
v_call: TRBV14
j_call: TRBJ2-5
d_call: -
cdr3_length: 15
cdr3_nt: TGTGCCAGCAGCCAAGAGGACCTTACAGGGGAGACCCAGTACTTC
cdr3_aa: CASSQEDLTGETQYF

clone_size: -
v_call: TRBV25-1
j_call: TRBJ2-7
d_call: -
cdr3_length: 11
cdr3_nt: TGTGCCAGCAGTGGCTCCTACGAGCAGTACTTC
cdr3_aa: CASSGSYEQYF

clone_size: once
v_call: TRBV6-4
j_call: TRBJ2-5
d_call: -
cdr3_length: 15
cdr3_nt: TGTGCCAGCAGTCCCTCCTTCGGGTCTACGGAGACCCAGTACTTC
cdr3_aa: CASSPSFGSTETQYF

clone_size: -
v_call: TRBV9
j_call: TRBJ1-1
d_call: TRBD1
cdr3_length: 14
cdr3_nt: TGTGCCAGCAGCGGATACCAGACAGGGACTGAAGCTTTCTTT
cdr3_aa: CASSGYQTGTEAFF

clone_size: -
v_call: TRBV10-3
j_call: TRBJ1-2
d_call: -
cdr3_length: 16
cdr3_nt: TGTGCCATCAGTGAGACTACCCAAGGCGGTAGCTATGGCTACACCTTC
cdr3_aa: CAISETTQGGSYGYTF

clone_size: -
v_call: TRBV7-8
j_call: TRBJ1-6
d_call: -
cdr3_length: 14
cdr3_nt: TGTGCCAGCAGCTCAGACAGGACCCATTCACCCCTCCACTTT
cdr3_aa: CASSSDRTHSPLHF

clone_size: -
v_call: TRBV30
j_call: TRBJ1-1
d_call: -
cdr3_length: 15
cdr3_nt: TGTGCCTGGAGTGTAAGGTCTGGGGAAAACACTGAAGCTTTCTTT
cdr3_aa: CAWSVRSGENTEAFF

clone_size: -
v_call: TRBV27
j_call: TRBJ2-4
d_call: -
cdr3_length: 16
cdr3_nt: TGTGCCAGCAGTCCGGTGAATTTTAGAGGCAAAAACATTCAGTACTTC
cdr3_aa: CASSPVNFRGKNIQYF

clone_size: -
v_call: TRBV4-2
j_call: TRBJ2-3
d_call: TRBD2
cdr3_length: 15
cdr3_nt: TGTGCCAGCAGCCAAGCACGGGGGGGCACAGATACGCAGTATTTT
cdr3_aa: CASSQARGGTDTQYF